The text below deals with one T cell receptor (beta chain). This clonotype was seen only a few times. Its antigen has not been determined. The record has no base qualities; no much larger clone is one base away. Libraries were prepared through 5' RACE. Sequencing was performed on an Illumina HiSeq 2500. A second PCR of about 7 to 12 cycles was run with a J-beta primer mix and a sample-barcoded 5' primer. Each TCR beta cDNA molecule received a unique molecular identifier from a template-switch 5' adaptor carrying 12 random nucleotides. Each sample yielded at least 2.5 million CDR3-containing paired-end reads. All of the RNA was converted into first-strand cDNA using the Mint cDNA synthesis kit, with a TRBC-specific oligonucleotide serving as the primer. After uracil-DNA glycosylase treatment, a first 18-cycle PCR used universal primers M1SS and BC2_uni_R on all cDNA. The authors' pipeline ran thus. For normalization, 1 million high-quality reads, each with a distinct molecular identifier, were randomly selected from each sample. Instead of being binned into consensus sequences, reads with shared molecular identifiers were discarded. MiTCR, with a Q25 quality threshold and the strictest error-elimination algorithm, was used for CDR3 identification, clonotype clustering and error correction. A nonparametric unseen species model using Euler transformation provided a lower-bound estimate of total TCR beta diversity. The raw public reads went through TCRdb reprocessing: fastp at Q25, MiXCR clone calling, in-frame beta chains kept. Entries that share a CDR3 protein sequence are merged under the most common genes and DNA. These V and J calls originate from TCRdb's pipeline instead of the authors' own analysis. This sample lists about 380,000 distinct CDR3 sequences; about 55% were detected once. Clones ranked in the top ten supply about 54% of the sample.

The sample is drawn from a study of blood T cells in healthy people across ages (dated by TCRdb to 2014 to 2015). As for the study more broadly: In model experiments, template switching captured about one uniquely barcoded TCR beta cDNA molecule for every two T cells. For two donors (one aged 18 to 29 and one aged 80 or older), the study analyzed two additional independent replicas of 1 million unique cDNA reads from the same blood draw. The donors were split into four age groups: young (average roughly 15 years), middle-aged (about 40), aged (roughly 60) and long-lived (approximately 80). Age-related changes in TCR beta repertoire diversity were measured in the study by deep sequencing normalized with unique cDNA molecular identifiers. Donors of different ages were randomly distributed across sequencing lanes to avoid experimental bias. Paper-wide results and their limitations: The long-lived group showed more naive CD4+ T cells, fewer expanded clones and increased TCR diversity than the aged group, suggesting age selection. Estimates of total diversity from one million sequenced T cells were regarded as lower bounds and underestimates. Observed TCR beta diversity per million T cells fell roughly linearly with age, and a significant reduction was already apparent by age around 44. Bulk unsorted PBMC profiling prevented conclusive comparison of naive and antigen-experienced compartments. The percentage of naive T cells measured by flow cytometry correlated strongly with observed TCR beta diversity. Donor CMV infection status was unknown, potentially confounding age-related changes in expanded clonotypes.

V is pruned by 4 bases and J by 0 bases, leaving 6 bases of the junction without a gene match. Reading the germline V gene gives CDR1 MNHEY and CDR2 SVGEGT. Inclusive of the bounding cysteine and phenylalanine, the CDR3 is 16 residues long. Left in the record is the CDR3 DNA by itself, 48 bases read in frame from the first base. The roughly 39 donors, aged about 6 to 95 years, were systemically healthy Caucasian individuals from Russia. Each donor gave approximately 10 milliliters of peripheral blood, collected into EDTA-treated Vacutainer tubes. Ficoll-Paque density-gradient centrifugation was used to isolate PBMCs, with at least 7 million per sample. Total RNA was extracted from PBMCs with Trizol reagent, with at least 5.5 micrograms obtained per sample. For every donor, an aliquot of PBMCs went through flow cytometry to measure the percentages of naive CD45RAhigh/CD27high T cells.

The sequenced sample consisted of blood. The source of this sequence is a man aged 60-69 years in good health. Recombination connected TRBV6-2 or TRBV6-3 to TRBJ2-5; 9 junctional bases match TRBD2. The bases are TGTGCCAGCAGTTCCCCGGGACTAGCAGACCAAGAGACCCAGTACTTC. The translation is CASSSPGLADQETQYF.